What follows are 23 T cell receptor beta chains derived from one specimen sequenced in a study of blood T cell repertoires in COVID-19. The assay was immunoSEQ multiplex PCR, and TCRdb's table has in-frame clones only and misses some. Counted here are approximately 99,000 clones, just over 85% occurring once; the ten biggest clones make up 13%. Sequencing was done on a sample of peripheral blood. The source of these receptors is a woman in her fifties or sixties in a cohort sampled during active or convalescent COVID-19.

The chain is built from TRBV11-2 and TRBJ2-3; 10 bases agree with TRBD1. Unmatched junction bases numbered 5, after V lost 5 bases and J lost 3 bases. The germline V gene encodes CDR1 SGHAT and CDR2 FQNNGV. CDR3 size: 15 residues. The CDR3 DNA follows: TGTGCCAGCAGCACCTGGGACAGGGGAACAGATACGCAGTATTTT. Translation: CASSTWDRGTDTQYF.

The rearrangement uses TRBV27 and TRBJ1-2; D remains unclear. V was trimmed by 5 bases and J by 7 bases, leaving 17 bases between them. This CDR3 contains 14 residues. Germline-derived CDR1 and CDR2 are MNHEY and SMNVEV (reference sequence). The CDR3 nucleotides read TGTGCCAGCAGTCGAACGGCGGCTCTAGGTGGCTACACCTTC. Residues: CASSRTAALGGYTF.

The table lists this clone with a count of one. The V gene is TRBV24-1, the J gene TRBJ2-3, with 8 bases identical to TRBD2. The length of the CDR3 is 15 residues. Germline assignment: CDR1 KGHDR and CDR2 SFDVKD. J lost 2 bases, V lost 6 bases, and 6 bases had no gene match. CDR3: CATSSPGGHTDTQYF. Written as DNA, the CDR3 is TGTGCCACCAGTTCACCGGGGGGGCACACAGATACGCAGTATTTT.

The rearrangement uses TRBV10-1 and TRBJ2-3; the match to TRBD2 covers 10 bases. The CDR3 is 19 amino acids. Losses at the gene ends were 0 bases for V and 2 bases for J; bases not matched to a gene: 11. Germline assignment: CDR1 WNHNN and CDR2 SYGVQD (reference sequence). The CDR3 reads CASSESSGRAGAHTDTQYF. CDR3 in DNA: TGCGCCAGCAGTGAGTCAAGCGGGAGGGCCGGCGCACACACAGATACGCAGTATTTT.

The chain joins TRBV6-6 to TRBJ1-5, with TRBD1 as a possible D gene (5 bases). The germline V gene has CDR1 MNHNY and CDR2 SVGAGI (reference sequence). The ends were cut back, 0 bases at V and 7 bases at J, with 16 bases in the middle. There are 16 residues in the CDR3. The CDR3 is CASSYSDTRRGQPQHF. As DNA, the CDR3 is TGTGCCAGCAGTTACTCGGACACCAGGCGCGGACAGCCCCAGCATTTT.

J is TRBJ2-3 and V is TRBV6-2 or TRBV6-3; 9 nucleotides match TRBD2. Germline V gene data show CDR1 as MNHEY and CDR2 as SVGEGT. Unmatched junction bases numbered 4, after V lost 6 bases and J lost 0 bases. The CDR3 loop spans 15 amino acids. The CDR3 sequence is CASSTGLASTDTQYF. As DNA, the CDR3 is TGTGCCAGCAGCACGGGACTAGCTAGCACAGATACGCAGTATTTT.

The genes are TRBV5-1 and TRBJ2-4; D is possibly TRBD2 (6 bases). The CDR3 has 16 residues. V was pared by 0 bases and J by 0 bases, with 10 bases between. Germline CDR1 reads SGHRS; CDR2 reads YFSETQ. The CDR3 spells CASSLGQGLAKNIQYF. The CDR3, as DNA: TGCGCCAGCAGCTTGGGCCAGGGACTAGCCAAAAACATTCAGTACTTC.

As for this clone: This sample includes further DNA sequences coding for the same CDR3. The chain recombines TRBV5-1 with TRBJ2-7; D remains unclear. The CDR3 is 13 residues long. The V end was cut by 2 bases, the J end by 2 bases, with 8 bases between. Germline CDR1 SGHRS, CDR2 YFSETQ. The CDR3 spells CASSFESPYEQYF. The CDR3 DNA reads TGCGCCAGCAGCTTCGAGAGTCCCTACGAGCAGTACTTC.

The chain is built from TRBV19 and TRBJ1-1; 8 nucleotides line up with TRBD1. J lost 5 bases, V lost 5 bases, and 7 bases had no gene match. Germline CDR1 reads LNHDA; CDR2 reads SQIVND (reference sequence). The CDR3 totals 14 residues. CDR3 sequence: CASSLDRGRTEAFF. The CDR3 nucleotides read TGTGCCAGTAGTCTCGACAGGGGTCGGACTGAAGCTTTCTTT.

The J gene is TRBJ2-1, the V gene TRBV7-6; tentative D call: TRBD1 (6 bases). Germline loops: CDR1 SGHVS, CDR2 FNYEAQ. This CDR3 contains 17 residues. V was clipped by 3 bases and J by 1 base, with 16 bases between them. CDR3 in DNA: TGTGCCAGCAGCTTCGCCCACGGGCAGGGGTCCTACAATGAGCAGTTCTTC. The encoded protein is CASSFAHGQGSYNEQFF. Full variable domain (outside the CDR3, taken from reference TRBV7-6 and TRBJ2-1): GAGVSQSPRYKVTKRGQDVALRCDPISGHVSLYWYRQALGQGPEFLTYFNYEAQQDKSGLPNDRFSAERPEGSISTLTIQRTEQRDSAMYRCASSFAHGQGSYNEQFFGPGTRLTVL.

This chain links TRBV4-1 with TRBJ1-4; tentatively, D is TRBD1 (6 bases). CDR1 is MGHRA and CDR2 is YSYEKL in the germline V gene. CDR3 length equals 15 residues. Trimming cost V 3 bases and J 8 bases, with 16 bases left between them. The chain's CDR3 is CASSQQGGLGEKLFF. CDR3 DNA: TGCGCCAGCAGCCAGCAAGGGGGTCTGGGCGAAAAACTGTTTTTT.

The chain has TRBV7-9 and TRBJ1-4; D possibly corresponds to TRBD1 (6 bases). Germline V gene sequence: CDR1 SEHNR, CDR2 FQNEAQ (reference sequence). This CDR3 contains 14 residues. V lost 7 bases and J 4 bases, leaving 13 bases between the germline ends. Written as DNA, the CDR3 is TGTGCCAGCACCCGCCGAGGGGGTAATGAAAAACTGTTTTTT. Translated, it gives CASTRRGGNEKLFF.

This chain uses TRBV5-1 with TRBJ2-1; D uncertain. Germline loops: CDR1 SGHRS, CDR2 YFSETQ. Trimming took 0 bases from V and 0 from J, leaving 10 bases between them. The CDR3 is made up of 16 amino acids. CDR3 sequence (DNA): TGCGCCAGCAGCTTGGTAGGCCGGAGCTCCTACAATGAGCAGTTCTTC. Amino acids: CASSLVGRSSYNEQFF.

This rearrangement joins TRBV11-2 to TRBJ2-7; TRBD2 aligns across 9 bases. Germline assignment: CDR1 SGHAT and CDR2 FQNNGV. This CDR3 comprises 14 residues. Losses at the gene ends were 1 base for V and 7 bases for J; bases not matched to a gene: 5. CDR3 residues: CASSLGLAGPEQYF. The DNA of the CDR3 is TGTGCCAGCAGCTTAGGGCTAGCGGGGCCTGAGCAGTACTTC. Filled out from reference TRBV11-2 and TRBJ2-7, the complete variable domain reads EAGVAQSPRYKIIEKRQSVAFWCNPISGHATLYWYQQILGQGPKLLIQFQNNGVVDDSQLPKDRFSAERLKGVDSTLKIQPAKLEDSAVYLCASSLGLAGPEQYFGPGTRLTVT.

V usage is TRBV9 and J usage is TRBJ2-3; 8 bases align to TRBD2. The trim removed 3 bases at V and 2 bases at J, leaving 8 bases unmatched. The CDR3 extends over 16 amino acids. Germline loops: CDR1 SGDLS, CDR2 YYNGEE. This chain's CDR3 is CASSGLGGRSTDTQYF. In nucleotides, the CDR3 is TGTGCCAGCAGCGGGCTCGGCGGGAGGTCCACAGATACGCAGTATTTT.

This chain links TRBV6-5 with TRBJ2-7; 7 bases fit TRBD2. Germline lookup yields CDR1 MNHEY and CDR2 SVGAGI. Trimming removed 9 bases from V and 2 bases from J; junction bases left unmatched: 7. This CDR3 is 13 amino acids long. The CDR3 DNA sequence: TGTGCCAGTGGCTCTAGCGGAGCCTACGAGCAGTACTTC. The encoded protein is CASGSSGAYEQYF.

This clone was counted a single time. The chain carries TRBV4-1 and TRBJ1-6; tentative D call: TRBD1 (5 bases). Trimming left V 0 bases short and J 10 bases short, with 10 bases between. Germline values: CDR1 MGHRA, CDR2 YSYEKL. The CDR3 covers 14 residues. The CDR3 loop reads CASSQEEWGSPLHF. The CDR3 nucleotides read TGCGCCAGCAGCCAAGAGGAATGGGGCTCACCCCTCCACTTT.

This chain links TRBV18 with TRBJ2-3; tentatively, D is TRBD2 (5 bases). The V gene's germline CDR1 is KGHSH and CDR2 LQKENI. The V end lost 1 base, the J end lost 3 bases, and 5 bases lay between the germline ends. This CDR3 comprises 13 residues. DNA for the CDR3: TGTGCCAGCTCACCACGGGAGACAGATACGCAGTATTTT. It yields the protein CASSPRETDTQYF.

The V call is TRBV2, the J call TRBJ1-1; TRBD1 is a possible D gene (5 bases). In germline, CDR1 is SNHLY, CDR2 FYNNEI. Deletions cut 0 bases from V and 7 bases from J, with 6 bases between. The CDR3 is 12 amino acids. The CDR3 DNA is TGTGCCAGCAGTGAAGCTACAGGTGAAGCTTTCTTT. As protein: CASSEATGEAFF. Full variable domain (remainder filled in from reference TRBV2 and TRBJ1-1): EPEVTQTPSHQVTQMGQEVILRCVPISNHLYFYWYRQILGQKVEFLVSFYNNEISEKSEIFDDQFSVERPDGSNFTLKIRSTKLEDSAMYFCASSEATGEAFFGQGTRLTVV.

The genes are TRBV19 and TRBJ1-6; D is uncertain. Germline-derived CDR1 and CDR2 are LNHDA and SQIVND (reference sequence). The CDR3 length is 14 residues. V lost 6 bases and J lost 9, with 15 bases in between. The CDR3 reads CASSAGQVGSPLHF. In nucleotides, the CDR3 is TGTGCCAGTAGCGCCGGCCAGGTGGGTTCACCCCTCCACTTT.

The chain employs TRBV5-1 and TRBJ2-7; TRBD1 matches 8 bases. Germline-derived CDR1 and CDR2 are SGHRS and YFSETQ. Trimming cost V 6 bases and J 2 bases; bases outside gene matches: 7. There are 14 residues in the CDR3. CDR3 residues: CASTSGTGAYEQYF. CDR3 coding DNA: TGCGCCAGCACCTCCGGGACAGGAGCCTACGAGCAGTACTTC.

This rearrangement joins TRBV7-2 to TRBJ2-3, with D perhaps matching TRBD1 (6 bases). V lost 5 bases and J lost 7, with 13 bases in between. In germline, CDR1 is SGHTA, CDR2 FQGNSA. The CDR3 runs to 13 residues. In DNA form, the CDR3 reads TGTGCCAGCAGCACCCGCCAGGGGAATACGCAGTATTTT. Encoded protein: CASSTRQGNTQYF.

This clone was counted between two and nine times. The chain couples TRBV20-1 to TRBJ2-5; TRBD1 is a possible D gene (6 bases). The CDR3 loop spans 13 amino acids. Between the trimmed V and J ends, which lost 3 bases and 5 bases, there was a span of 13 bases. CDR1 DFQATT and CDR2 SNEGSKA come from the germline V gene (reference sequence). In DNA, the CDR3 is TGCAGTGCTAGTATAGCTGACAGGGAGACCCAGTACTTC. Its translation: CSASIADRETQYF.